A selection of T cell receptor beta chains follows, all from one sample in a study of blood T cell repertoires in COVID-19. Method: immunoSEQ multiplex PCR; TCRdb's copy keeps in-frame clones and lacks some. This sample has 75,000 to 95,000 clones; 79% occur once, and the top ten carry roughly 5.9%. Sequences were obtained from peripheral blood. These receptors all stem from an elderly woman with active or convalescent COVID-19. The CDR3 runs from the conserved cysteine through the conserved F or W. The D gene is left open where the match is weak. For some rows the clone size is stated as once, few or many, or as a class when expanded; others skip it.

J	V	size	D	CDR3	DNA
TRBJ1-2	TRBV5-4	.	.	CASSRLGQSEGYTF	TGTGCCAGCAGCCGACTCGGACAGTCTGAAGGCTACACCTTC
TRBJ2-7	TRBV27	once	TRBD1	CASSLSTGNSYEQYF	TGTGCCAGCAGTTTATCGACAGGGAACTCCTACGAGCAGTACTTC
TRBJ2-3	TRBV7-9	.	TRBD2	CASSPGTSLGTDTQYF	TGTGCCAGCAGCCCGGGGACTAGCTTAGGGACAGATACGCAGTATTTT
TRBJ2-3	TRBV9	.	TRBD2	CASNPSGGPGDTQYF	TGTGCCAGCAATCCTTCGGGAGGGCCAGGGGATACGCAGTATTTT
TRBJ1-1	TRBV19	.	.	CASSYEGGITEAFF	TGTGCCAGTAGTTATGAGGGGGGGATCACTGAAGCTTTCTTT
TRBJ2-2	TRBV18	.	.	CASSPPAGFTGELFF	TGTGCCAGCTCACCCCCAGCAGGATTCACCGGGGAGCTGTTTTTT
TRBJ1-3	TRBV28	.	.	CASSSTSSGNTIYF	TGTGCCAGCAGTTCGACAAGCTCTGGAAACACCATATATTTT
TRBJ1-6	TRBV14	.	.	CASSHQRGSWSPLHF	TGTGCCAGCAGCCACCAGCGGGGGAGCTGGTCACCCCTCCACTTT
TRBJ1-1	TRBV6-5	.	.	CAISRTAMNTEAFF	TGTGCCATCTCGAGGACAGCGATGAACACTGAAGCTTTCTTT
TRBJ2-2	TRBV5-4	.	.	CASSPRYSNTGELFF	TGTGCCAGCAGCCCCCGATACTCAAACACCGGGGAGCTGTTTTTT
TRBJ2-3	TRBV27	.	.	CASSLGLSSTDTQYF	TGTGCCAGCAGTTTAGGACTCTCTAGCACAGATACGCAGTATTTT
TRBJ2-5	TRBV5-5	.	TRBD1	CASSEWTGGSQETQYF	TGTGCCAGCAGCGAATGGACAGGGGGTTCCCAAGAGACCCAGTACTTC
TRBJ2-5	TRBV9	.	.	CASSPREPQETQYF	TGTGCCAGCAGCCCCCGCGAGCCCCAAGAGACCCAGTACTTC
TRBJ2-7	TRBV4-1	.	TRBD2	CASSPPRSGGRVYEQYF	TGCGCCAGCAGCCCTCCCCGGTCTGGCGGGAGGGTTTACGAGCAGTACTTC
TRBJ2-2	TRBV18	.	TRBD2	CASRTAGVRNTGELFF	TGTGCCAGCCGAACGGCGGGGGTAAGGAACACCGGGGAGCTGTTTTTT
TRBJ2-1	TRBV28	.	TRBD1	CASRGQGVVNEQFF	TGTGCCAGCCGCGGACAGGGTGTGGTCAATGAGCAGTTCTTC
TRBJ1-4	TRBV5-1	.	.	CASSLGGAEEKLFF	TGCGCCAGCAGCTTGGGGGGAGCGGAGGAAAAACTGTTTTTT
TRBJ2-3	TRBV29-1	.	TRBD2	CSFCGLAGSTDTQYF	TGCAGCTTCTGCGGACTAGCGGGAAGCACAGATACGCAGTATTTT
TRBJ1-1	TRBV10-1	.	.	CASSDPGANTEAFF	TGCGCCAGCAGTGACCCCGGAGCGAACACTGAAGCTTTCTTT
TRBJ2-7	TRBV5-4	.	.	CASSFWGDEQYF	TGTGCCAGCAGCTTTTGGGGGGACGAGCAGTACTTC
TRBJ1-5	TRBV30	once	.	CAWSGTVFNQPQHF	TGTGCCTGGAGTGGGACAGTCTTCAATCAGCCCCAGCATTTT
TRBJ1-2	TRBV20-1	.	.	CSFDRIYTF	TGCAGTTTTGACAGAATTTACACCTTC
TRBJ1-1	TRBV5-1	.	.	CASSGTSGGARMNTEAFF	TGCGCCAGCAGTGGTACTAGCGGGGGCGCGCGCATGAACACTGAAGCTTTCTTT
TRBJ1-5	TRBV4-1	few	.	CASSQVDSLQPQHF	TGCGCCAGCAGCCAAGTGGACAGCTTGCAGCCCCAGCATTTT
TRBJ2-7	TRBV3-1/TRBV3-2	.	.	CASRFSDRRVYEQYF	TGTGCCAGCAGATTTTCGGACAGGAGGGTATACGAGCAGTACTTC
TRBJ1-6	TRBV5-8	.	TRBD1	CASSSRRTGNSPLHF	TGTGCCAGCAGCTCCCGTAGGACAGGGAATTCACCCCTCCACTTT
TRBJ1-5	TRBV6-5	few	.	CASSPRRQDNQPQHF	TGTGCCAGCAGCCCAAGAAGACAGGACAATCAGCCCCAGCATTTT
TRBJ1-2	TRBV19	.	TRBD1	CASSITGTGHYGYTF	TGTGCCAGTAGTATAACCGGGACAGGGCACTATGGCTACACCTTC
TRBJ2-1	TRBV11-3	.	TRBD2	CASSLRAGGVENEQFF	TGTGCCAGCAGCTTACGCGCGGGGGGCGTCGAAAATGAGCAGTTCTTC
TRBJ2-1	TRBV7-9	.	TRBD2	CASSISGRAFPDEQFF	TGTGCCAGCAGCATTAGCGGGAGGGCCTTCCCGGATGAGCAGTTCTTC
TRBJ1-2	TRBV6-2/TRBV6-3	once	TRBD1	CASSYSTGGSSYGYTF	TGTGCCAGCAGTTACTCGACAGGGGGCTCGAGCTATGGCTACACCTTC
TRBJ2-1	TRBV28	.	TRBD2	CATIQTSGYNEQFF	TGTGCCACCATCCAGACTAGCGGTTACAATGAGCAGTTCTTC
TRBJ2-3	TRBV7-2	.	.	CASRTTRARDTDTQYF	TGTGCCAGCAGAACCACCCGGGCCAGGGACACAGATACGCAGTATTTT
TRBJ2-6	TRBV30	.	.	CAALKTVSGANVLTF	TGTGCCGCACTGAAAACAGTCTCTGGGGCCAACGTCCTGACTTTC
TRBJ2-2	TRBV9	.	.	CASSDSTISEPNTGELFF	TGTGCCAGCAGCGATTCGACTATAAGCGAGCCGAACACCGGGGAGCTGTTTTTT
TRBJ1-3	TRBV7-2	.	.	CASSLSTGSAGNTIYF	TGTGCCAGCAGCTTAAGTACAGGGTCTGCGGGAAACACCATATATTTT
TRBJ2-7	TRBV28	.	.	CASSFAGEHEQYF	TGTGCCAGCAGTTTTGCAGGGGAACACGAGCAGTACTTC
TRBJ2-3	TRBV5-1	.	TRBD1	CASSLRRDRAGTQYF	TGCGCCAGCAGCTTGAGACGGGACAGGGCAGGTACGCAGTATTTT
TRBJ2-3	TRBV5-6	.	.	CASSLGLAAPPPGADTQYF	TGTGCCAGCAGCTTGGGCCTAGCAGCTCCACCCCCGGGTGCAGATACGCAGTATTTT
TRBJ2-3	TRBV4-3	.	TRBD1	CASSPRFVTGTDTQYF	TGCGCCAGCAGCCCGAGGTTCGTGACAGGGACAGATACGCAGTATTTT
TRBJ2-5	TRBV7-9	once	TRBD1	CASSLGTGSQETQYF	TGTGCCAGCAGCTTAGGGACAGGGTCCCAAGAGACCCAGTACTTC
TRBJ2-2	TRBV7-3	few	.	CASSLGGRGVTGELFF	TGTGCCAGCAGCTTAGGTGGCAGGGGCGTTACCGGGGAGCTGTTTTTT